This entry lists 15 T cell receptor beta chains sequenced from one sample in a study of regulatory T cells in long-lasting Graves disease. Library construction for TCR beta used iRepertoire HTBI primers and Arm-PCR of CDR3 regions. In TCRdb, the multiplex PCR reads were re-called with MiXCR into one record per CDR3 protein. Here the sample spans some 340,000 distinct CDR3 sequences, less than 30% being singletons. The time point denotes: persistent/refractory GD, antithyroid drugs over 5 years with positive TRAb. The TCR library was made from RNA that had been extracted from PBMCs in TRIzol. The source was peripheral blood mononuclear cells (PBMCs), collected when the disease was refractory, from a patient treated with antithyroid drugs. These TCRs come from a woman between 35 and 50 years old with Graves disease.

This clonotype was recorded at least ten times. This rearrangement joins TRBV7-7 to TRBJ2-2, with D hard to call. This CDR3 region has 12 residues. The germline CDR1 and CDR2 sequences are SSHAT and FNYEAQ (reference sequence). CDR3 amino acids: CAVAASSGELFF. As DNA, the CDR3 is TGTGCAGTAGCTGCGTCTTCCGGGGAGCTGTTTTTT.

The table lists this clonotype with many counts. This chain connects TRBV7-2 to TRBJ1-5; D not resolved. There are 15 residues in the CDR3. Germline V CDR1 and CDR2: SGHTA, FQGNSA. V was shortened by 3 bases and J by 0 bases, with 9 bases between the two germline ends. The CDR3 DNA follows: TGTGCCAGCAGCTTTGGGCTTTTTAGCAATCAGCCCCAGCATTTT. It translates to CASSFGLFSNQPQHF.

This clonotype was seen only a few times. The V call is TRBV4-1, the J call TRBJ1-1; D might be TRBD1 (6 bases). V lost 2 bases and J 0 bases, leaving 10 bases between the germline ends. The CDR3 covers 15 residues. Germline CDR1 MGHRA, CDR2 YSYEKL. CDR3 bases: TGCGCCAGCAGCCAACCCGGGACAATGAACACTGAAGCTTTCTTT. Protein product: CASSQPGTMNTEAFF.

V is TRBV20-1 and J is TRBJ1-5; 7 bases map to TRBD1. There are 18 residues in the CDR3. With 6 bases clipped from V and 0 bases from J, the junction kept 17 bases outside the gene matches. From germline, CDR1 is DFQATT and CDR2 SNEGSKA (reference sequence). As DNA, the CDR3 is TGCAGTGCCAGTCACCGGGACAGCGGAGATTTTAGCAATCAGCCCCAGCATTTT. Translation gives CSASHRDSGDFSNQPQHF.

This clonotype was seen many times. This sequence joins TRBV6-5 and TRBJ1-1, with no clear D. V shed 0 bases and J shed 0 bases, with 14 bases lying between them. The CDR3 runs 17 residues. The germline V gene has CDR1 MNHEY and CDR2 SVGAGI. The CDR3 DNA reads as TGTGCCAGCAGTTACTCGAATTCTTTAGGCTTGAACACTGAAGCTTTCTTT. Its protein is CASSYSNSLGLNTEAFF.

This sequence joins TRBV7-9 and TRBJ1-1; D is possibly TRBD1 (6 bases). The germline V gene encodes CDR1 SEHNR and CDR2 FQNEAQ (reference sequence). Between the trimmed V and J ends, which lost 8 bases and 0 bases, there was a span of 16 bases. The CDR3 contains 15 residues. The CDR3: CASEPGGGLNTEAFF. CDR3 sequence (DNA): TGTGCCAGCGAACCCGGGGGCGGGCTGAACACTGAAGCTTTCTTT.

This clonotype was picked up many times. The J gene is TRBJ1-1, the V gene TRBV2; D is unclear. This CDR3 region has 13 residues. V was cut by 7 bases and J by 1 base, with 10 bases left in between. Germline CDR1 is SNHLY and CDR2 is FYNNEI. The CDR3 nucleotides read TGTGCCAGCATCATCGCTGGGAACACTGAAGCTTTCTTT. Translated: CASIIAGNTEAFF.

The CDR3 coding sequence is TGCAGCGTTGTGGGCAGGGAAGACTCTGGGGCCAACGTCCTGACTTTC. Translated, it gives CSVVGREDSGANVLTF. The V and J genes are TRBV29-1 and TRBJ2-6; D is possibly TRBD1 (5 bases). Germline CDR1 reads SQVTM; CDR2 reads ANQGSEA. Trimming shortened V by 4 bases and J by 0 bases, and 13 bases separated the two germline ends. There are 16 residues in the CDR3.

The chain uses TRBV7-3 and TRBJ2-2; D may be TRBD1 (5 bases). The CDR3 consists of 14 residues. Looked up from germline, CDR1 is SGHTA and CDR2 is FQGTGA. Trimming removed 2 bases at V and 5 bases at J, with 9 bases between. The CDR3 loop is CASSLVGATGELFF. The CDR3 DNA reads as TGTGCCAGCAGCTTAGTAGGGGCGACCGGGGAGCTGTTTTTT. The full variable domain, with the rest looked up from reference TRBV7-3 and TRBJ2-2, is GAGVSQTPSNKVTEKGKYVELRCDPISGHTALYWYRQSLGQGPEFLIYFQGTGAADDSGLPNDRFFAVRPEGSVSTLKIQRTERGDSAVYLCASSLVGATGELFFGEGSRLTVL.

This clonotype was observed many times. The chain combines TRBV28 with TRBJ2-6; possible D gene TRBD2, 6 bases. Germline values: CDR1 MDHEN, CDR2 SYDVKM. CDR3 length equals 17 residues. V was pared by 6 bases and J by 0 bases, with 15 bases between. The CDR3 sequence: CASSLRDGLSGANVLTF. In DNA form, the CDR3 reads TGTGCCAGCAGCCTGCGGGACGGCCTCTCTGGGGCCAACGTCCTGACTTTC. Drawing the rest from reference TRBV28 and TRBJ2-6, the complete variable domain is DVKVTQSSRYLVKRTGEKVFLECVQDMDHENMFWYRQDPGLGLRLIYFSYDVKMKEKGDIPEGYSVSREKKERFSLILESASTNQTSMYLCASSLRDGLSGANVLTFGAGSRLTVL.

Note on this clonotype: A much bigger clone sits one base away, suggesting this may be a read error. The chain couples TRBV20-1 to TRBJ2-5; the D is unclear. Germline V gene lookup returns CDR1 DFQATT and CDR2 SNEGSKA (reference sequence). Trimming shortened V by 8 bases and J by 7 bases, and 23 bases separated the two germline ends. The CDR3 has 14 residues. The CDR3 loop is CSTKEDRSKGTQYF. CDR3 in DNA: TGCAGTACAAAAGAGGACCGTTCGAAGGGGACCCAGTACTTC.

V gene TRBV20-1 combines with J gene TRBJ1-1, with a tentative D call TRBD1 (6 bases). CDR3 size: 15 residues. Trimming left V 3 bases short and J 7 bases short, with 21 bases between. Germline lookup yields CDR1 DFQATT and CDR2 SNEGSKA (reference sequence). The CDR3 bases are TGCAGTGCTAGGGCAATGGACAGAATTGATGTTGAAGCTTTCTTT. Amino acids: CSARAMDRIDVEAFF.

The CDR3 DNA reads TGCGCCAGCAGCCAAGAATGGACAGGGAACACCGGGGAGCTGTTTTTT. It encodes CASSQEWTGNTGELFF. This chain joins TRBV4-1 and TRBJ2-2, with 7 positions matching TRBD1. The CDR3 consists of 16 residues. Germline V gives CDR1 MGHRA, CDR2 YSYEKL. V lost 0 bases, J lost 1 base, and 2 bases stayed unmatched.

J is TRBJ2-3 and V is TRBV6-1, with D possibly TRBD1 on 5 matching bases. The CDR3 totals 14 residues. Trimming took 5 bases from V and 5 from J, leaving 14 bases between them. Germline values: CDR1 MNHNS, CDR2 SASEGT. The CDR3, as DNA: TGTGCCAGCAGTCGCAGGGATGGGGAAGATACGCAGTATTTT. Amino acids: CASSRRDGEDTQYF.

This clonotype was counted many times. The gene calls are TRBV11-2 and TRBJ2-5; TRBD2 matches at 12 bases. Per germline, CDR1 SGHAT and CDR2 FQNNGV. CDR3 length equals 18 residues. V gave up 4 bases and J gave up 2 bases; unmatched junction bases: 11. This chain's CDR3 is CASSSKPGTSGRQETQYF. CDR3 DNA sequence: TGTGCCAGCAGCTCAAAACCCGGGACTAGCGGGCGGCAAGAGACCCAGTACTTC. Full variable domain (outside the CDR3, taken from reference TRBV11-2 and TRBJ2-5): EAGVAQSPRYKIIEKRQSVAFWCNPISGHATLYWYQQILGQGPKLLIQFQNNGVVDDSQLPKDRFSAERLKGVDSTLKIQPAKLEDSAVYLCASSSKPGTSGRQETQYFGPGTRLLVL.